Listed below are T cell receptor beta chains from one sample, sequenced in a study of human T cells and chemical hapten exposure. TCRdb re-called the RACE reads with MiXCR, one entry per CDR3 protein. The sample has some 380,000 distinct CDR3 sequences; nearly 5% are singletons. The sample here was whole blood, taken in connection with sensitization to the hapten diphenylcyclopropenone (DPC). These receptor sequences come from a woman aged 50 to 65 with alopecia areata. Some clones in this sample may be carry-over from other donors' samples. Each CDR3 is given with its conserved first and last residue. A D gene is named only where the DNA matches it firmly.

TRBV20-1	TRBJ1-4	TRBD1	CSARGTGINEKLFF
TRBV7-2	TRBJ2-3	NA	CASTNDGTQYF
TRBV4-1	TRBJ2-7	TRBD1	CASSHLPETGAYEQYF
TRBV25-1	TRBJ2-3	NA	CASSESYTQYF
TRBV11-1	TRBJ2-3	NA	CASSLSPEPSTDTQYF
TRBV7-2	TRBJ1-2	NA	CASSPRGGAGYGYTF
TRBV28	TRBJ2-5	TRBD2	CASSSGTNKESQYF
TRBV5-1	TRBJ1-4	NA	CASSLVGLEGEKLFF
TRBV6-2/TRBV6-3	TRBJ2-7	TRBD2	CASLEREGREQYF
TRBV20-1	TRBJ2-7	NA	CSAPLDSTYEQYF
TRBV18	TRBJ1-1	TRBD1	CASSYRTGEAFF
TRBV7-9	TRBJ1-1	NA	CASSSRRLNTEAFF
TRBV7-2	TRBJ2-1	NA	CASSLELSSYNEQFF
TRBV11-1	TRBJ1-1	NA	CASSSLGGEAFF
TRBV7-2	TRBJ1-5	TRBD1	CASSLVVGQGGQPQHF
TRBV20-1	TRBJ1-4	NA	CSARGSWANEKLFF
TRBV20-1	TRBJ2-7	NA	CSAPLLTPAGYYEQYF
TRBV9	TRBJ2-2	TRBD1	CASSVEGAYTGELFF
TRBV6-5	TRBJ2-2	NA	CASSYMVPNTGELFF
TRBV19	TRBJ1-5	NA	CASSDAETASNQPQHF
TRBV29-1	TRBJ2-7	TRBD2	CSVESGSAYEQYF
TRBV6-6	TRBJ2-1	NA	CASSTKHDNEQFF
TRBV7-9	TRBJ2-5	NA	CASSPAETQNF
TRBV25-1	TRBJ2-1	TRBD1	CASGQGHEQFF
TRBV6-1	TRBJ2-1	NA	CASSEALPEQFF
TRBV3-1	TRBJ1-1	NA	CASSQWGEVTEAFF
TRBV4-2	TRBJ1-3	NA	CASSQAERGGTSGNTIYF
TRBV20-1	TRBJ1-2	NA	CSAREWGTWEAGGYTF
TRBV18	TRBJ1-5	TRBD1	CASTQGARQPQHF
TRBV7-2	TRBJ1-4	TRBD1	CASSLAGQTNEKLFF
TRBV28	TRBJ2-5	NA	CASSPLLGTQYF
TRBV9	TRBJ1-1	NA	CASSVGGYTEAFF
TRBV28	TRBJ2-7	NA	CASSSVTEYEQYF
TRBV7-9	TRBJ2-7	NA	CASSLQIYEQYF
TRBV11-2	TRBJ1-2	NA	CASSSTGNYGYTF
TRBV4-1	TRBJ2-3	NA	CASSQEAGTMADTQYF
TRBV20-1	TRBJ2-3	NA	CSAVGTDTQYF
TRBV12-3/TRBV12-4	TRBJ1-2	NA	CASSLRQNYGYTF
TRBV28	TRBJ1-1	TRBD1	CASSFEQGSADTEAFF
TRBV30	TRBJ2-6	TRBD1	CAWDLGTALSGANVLTF
TRBV10-3	TRBJ1-2	NA	CAISASGLLLYGYTF
TRBV20-1	TRBJ2-3	TRBD2	CSAYGTSGIKASTDTQYF
TRBV12-3/TRBV12-4	TRBJ2-3	NA	CASSPDRSDGSDTQYF
TRBV6-2/TRBV6-3	TRBJ2-5	NA	CASSYSRSRRETQYF
TRBV12-3/TRBV12-4	TRBJ2-7	NA	CASQDSTVSYEQYF
TRBV5-5	TRBJ2-7	TRBD2	CASSWPGLAGMNEQYF
TRBV28	TRBJ1-5	TRBD1	CASSPRQGRGNQPQHF
TRBV7-2	TRBJ2-1	NA	CASSLLRESNEQFF
TRBV9	TRBJ2-1	NA	CASSPGTLSYNEQFF
TRBV12-3/TRBV12-4	TRBJ2-5	NA	CASSPKQETQYF
TRBV6-6	TRBJ1-1	NA	CASSSPNQGTTEAFF
TRBV6-5	TRBJ1-6	TRBD1	CASSPLTGGSWNSPLHF
TRBV7-9	TRBJ1-1	NA	CASSTDGMNTEAFF
TRBV7-2	TRBJ1-2	TRBD1	CASNVQGGNYGYTF
TRBV24-1	TRBJ2-6	NA	CATSEHPFQGTGANVLTF